These 2 T cell receptor beta chains share one sample of origin, sequenced in a study of T cells after yellow fever vaccination. TCRdb passed the 5' RACE reads through MiXCR, listing each CDR3 protein once. The sample has some 300,000 distinct CDR3 sequences; around 11% are singletons. Sequencing was performed on CD4+ T cells sorted from PBMCs, taken 45 days after the yellow fever booster vaccination. The receptors originated from a man aged 18 to 29 who received the YFV17D yellow fever vaccine.

The rearrangement links TRBV6-5 to TRBJ2-5, with TRBD2 matching over 10 bases. V lost 6 bases to trimming and J lost 5 bases; unmatched junction nucleotides: 9. The germline V gene has CDR1 MNHEY and CDR2 SVGAGI. CDR3 length: 15 amino acids. The CDR3 region is CASRPLAGLGETQYF. In DNA form, the CDR3 reads TGTGCCAGCAGGCCACTAGCGGGGCTTGGGGAGACCCAGTACTTC.

The chain recombines TRBV12-3 or TRBV12-4 with TRBJ1-4; TRBD1 might be the D (5 bases). Trimming removed 6 bases from V and 0 bases from J, with 17 bases in between. The CDR3 runs 17 residues. The CDR3 loop is CASSSRRLGPTNEKLFF. The CDR3 DNA reads TGTGCCAGCAGCTCCCGACGCCTGGGGCCAACTAATGAAAAACTGTTTTTT.